This section outlines one TCR beta chain sequence together with its context. The sample comes from a study of blood T cell repertoires in COVID-19. Across the study: COVID-19 samples from acute and convalescent phases originated in the United States, Italy and Spain.

This CDR3 has 16 residues. J gave up 4 bases and V 0 bases, and 7 bases lay outside the gene matches. CDR1 and CDR2 from the germline V gene are SGHRS and YFSETQ. Per the original data handling: Researchers report that nucleated cell counts were estimated from reference gene primer amplification. The assay was immunoSEQ multiplex PCR, and TCRdb's table has in-frame clones only and misses some. The V and J calls and clone size were taken over from that table, and D and trimming were inferred from the DNA. This sample carries fewer than 250,000 clones, roughly 85% of them seen once, and the ten largest clones take 2.6%.

Sequencing used peripheral blood. The TCR comes from a woman between 70 and 85 years old with active or convalescent COVID-19. The J gene is TRBJ2-3, the V gene TRBV5-1; TRBD1 aligns across 8 bases. The CDR3 nucleotides are TGCGCCAGCAGCTTGGCCTCCCGGACAGGGTCAGATACGCAGTATTTT. Its protein is CASSLASRTGSDTQYF.